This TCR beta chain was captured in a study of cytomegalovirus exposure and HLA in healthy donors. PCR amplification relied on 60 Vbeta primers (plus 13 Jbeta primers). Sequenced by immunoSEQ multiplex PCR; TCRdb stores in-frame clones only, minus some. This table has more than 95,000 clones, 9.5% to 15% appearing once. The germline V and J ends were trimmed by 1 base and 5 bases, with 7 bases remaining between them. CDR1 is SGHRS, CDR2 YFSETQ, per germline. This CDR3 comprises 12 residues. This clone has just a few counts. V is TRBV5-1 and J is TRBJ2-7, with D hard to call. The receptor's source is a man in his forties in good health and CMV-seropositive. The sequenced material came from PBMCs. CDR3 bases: TGCGCCAGCAGCTTGACGGCGGACGAGCAGTACTTC. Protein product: CASSLTADEQYF.